What follows is one TCR beta chain and its context. Its matching antigen is unknown. This specimen belongs to a study of beta chain features in type 1 diabetes. Study findings and constraints: At VDJ recombination sites, type 1 diabetes patients had fewer insertions and more deleted nucleotides. A moderate, significant TCRB CDR3 shortening appeared in type 1 diabetes across four CD4+ subsets.

The entirety of the isolated RNA underwent reverse transcription, so expressed TCRB transcripts were sequenced. Clones were sequenced by immunoSEQ multiplex PCR, and TCRdb holds only the in-frame ones, with some missing. The sample consists of 300,000 to 350,000 clones, approximately 13% of them appearing once. V lost 6 bases, J lost 4 bases, and 2 bases stayed unmatched. Germline V gene sequence: CDR1 ENHRY, CDR2 SYGVKD. The CDR3 sequence is 14 residues long. The chain is built from TRBV10-3 and TRBJ2-2; 10 bases map to TRBD2. Sample: naive CD4+ T cells from blood. The receptor comes from a woman younger than 35 with type 1 diabetes. The CDR3 here is CAISVAGGTGELFF. The CDR3 DNA reads as TGTGCCATCAGCGTAGCGGGAGGCACCGGGGAGCTGTTTTTT.